What follows are 25 T cell receptor beta chains derived from one specimen sequenced in a study of blood T cell repertoires in COVID-19. Some clones are missing from TCRdb's copy, which holds only in-frame ones; the method was immunoSEQ multiplex PCR. The sample carries 50,000 to 60,000 clones, around nine tenths recorded once. Sequenced: peripheral blood. The receptor source for this set is a human donor with active COVID-19. The donor label of this sample is uncertain.

This chain uses TRBV30 with TRBJ2-5, with 11 bases fitting TRBD2. V dropped 5 bases and J dropped 7; count of bases not matched to a gene: 6. CDR3 length equals 13 residues. CDR1 is GTSNPN and CDR2 is SVGIG in the germline V gene (reference sequence). The CDR3 loop is CAWLTSGGVTQYF. The CDR3 DNA reads TGTGCCTGGCTAACTAGCGGGGGAGTGACCCAGTACTTC.

The table lists this clone with a few counts. The chain uses TRBV6-2 or TRBV6-3 and TRBJ2-7; perhaps TRBD2 as D (5 bases). The germline CDR1 and CDR2 sequences are MNHEY and SVGEGT. Trimming shortened V by 7 bases and J by 1 base, and 17 bases separated the two germline ends. This CDR3 spans 15 amino acids. This chain's CDR3 is CASTPLSVKSYEQYF. CDR3 nucleotide sequence: TGTGCCAGCACCCCCCTTAGCGTGAAATCCTACGAGCAGTACTTC.

The chain links TRBV7-2 to TRBJ2-7, with TRBD1 matching over 12 bases. This CDR3 is built from 14 residues. CDR1 SGHTA and CDR2 FQGNSA come from the germline V gene. The V segment lost 4 bases and the J segment 6 bases; nucleotides outside the gene matches: 4. The chain's CDR3 is CASSSGTGGAEQYF. As DNA, the CDR3 is TGTGCCAGCAGCTCCGGGACAGGGGGCGCCGAGCAGTACTTC.

The genes are TRBV5-1 and TRBJ1-4; D gene unclear. The CDR3 sequence is 15 residues long. CDR1 and CDR2 (germline): SGHRS, YFSETQ. Trimming stripped 4 bases from V and 5 bases from J, with 15 bases between. The CDR3 here is CASSPGSSVNEKLFF. The CDR3 DNA follows: TGCGCCAGCAGCCCGGGGTCCTCGGTCAATGAAAAACTGTTTTTT.

The chain couples TRBV12-3 or TRBV12-4 to TRBJ2-5; D is ambiguous. The CDR3 spans 11 residues. Trimming stripped 6 bases from V and 3 bases from J, with 5 bases between. Here the CDR3 reads CASSLKETQYF. The CDR3 nucleotides are TGTGCCAGCAGCCTAAAAGAGACCCAGTACTTC.

By frequency in the sample, this clone is medium-sized (0.01 to 0.1%). This chain's CDR3 is CASSDGAGAADTQYF. DNA for the CDR3: TGTGCCAGCAGTGACGGAGCGGGAGCGGCAGATACGCAGTATTTT. The chain recombines TRBV6-1 with TRBJ2-3, with 8 bases fitting TRBD2. The length of the CDR3 is 15 residues. With V trimmed by 3 bases and J by 4 bases, 6 bases remained unmatched. CDR1 is MNHNS, CDR2 SASEGT, per germline.

V usage is TRBV14 and J usage is TRBJ1-1, with 7 bases that match TRBD1. Germline V lookup: CDR1 SGHDN, CDR2 FVKESK. The V segment lost 4 bases and the J segment 7 bases; nucleotides outside the gene matches: 6. The CDR3 consists of 13 residues. CDR3 DNA sequence: TGTGCCAGCAGCCTACAAGGGGGCGGTGAAGCTTTCTTT. It encodes CASSLQGGGEAFF.

This clone appeared a few times. Here the CDR3 reads CASSLDPDSPLHF. CDR3 DNA: TGTGCCAGCAGCTTAGATCCGGATTCACCCCTCCACTTT. The chain uses TRBV7-3 and TRBJ1-6; unclear D gene. The CDR3 is 13 amino acids. Trimming cost V 2 bases and J 8 bases, with 7 bases left between them. CDR1 is SGHTA and CDR2 is FQGTGA in the germline V gene.

V usage is TRBV29-1 and J usage is TRBJ2-5; TRBD2 is a possible D gene (6 bases). Looked up from germline, CDR1 is SQVTM and CDR2 is ANQGSEA. The CDR3 is made up of 12 amino acids. Trimming removed 3 bases at V and 1 base at J, with 6 bases between. This CDR3 is CSVDGSQETQYF. DNA for the CDR3: TGCAGCGTTGACGGGAGCCAAGAGACCCAGTACTTC.

This chain connects TRBV6-5 to TRBJ1-3; D is undetermined. The CDR3 consists of 15 residues. Trimming took 5 bases from V and 0 from J, leaving 11 bases between them. Germline lookup yields CDR1 MNHEY and CDR2 SVGAGI. CDR3: CASSPTRLSGNTIYF. The CDR3 nucleotides are TGTGCCAGCAGTCCGACGAGACTCTCTGGAAACACCATATATTTT.

DNA of the CDR3: TGTGCCAGCTCACCAACCGGGACCTACGAGCAGTACTTC. Translated, it gives CASSPTGTYEQYF. This rearrangement joins TRBV18 to TRBJ2-7; TRBD2 might be the D (5 bases). The CDR3 length is 13 residues. With 2 bases removed from V and 2 bases from J, the gap between germline ends came to 7 bases. Germline-derived CDR1 and CDR2 are KGHSH and LQKENI. Full variable domain (outside the CDR3, taken from reference TRBV18 and TRBJ2-7): NAGVMQNPRHLVRRRGQEARLRCSPMKGHSHVYWYRQLPEEGLKFMVYLQKENIIDESGMPKERFSAEFPKEGPSILRIQQVVRGDSAAYFCASSPTGTYEQYFGPGTRLTVT.

The chain recombines TRBV10-3 with TRBJ1-2; tentatively, D is TRBD1 (5 bases). V shed 4 bases and J shed 4 bases, with 13 bases lying between them. The CDR3 is made up of 14 amino acids. Germline-derived CDR1 and CDR2 are ENHRY and SYGVKD. The DNA for the CDR3 is TGTGCCATCAGTGGGACGTCGGGACTCTATGGCTACACCTTC. Protein: CAISGTSGLYGYTF.

The rearrangement links TRBV2 to TRBJ2-5, with 7 bases lining up with TRBD2. The germline V gene encodes CDR1 SNHLY and CDR2 FYNNEI. The CDR3 extends over 15 amino acids. V dropped 1 base and J dropped 1; count of bases not matched to a gene: 3. The CDR3 protein is CASSEVLASQETQYF. The CDR3 DNA reads TGTGCCAGCAGTGAAGTACTAGCGAGCCAAGAGACCCAGTACTTC.

This chain links TRBV30 with TRBJ1-2; perhaps TRBD1 as D (6 bases). Trimming stripped 6 bases from V and 5 bases from J, with 10 bases between. CDR1 GTSNPN and CDR2 SVGIG come from the germline V gene (reference sequence). The CDR3 loop spans 11 amino acids. CDR3 residues: CACGTTYGYTF. In DNA, the CDR3 is TGTGCCTGCGGGACAACTTATGGCTACACCTTC. The variable domain in full, completed from reference TRBV30 and TRBJ1-2, reads SQTIHQWPATLVQPVGSPLSLECTVEGTSNPNLYWYRQAAGRGLQLLFYSVGIGQISSEVPQNLSASRPQDRQFILSSKKLLLSDSGFYLCACGTTYGYTFGSGTRLTVV.

J is TRBJ1-6 and V is TRBV7-9; 9 nucleotides align to TRBD1. The CDR3 runs to 15 residues. Per germline, CDR1 SEHNR and CDR2 FQNEAQ (reference sequence). J gave up 10 bases and V 4 bases, and 8 bases lay outside the gene matches. The CDR3 bases are TGTGCCAGCAGCTCGACCGGGACAGGGAAGTCACCCCTCCACTTT. Translating gives CASSSTGTGKSPLHF.

This rearrangement joins TRBV9 to TRBJ2-1; 16 nucleotides match TRBD2. This CDR3 comprises 18 residues. Germline values: CDR1 SGDLS, CDR2 YYNGEE. V gave up 4 bases and J gave up 3 bases; unmatched junction bases: 7. The CDR3 bases are TGTGCCAGCAGCCCCGGGACTAGCGGGAGGGAAAACTACAATGAGCAGTTCTTC. It specifies CASSPGTSGRENYNEQFF.

This clone is a singleton in its sample. The genes are TRBV19 and TRBJ1-5; no firm D call. This CDR3 has 13 residues. The germline V gene has CDR1 LNHDA and CDR2 SQIVND (reference sequence). The V and J ends lost 9 bases and 0 bases respectively, with 9 bases between them. Here the CDR3 reads CASRLYSNQPQHF. The CDR3 DNA is TGTGCCAGCCGACTTTATAGCAATCAGCCCCAGCATTTT.

The chain carries TRBV7-9 and TRBJ1-4; maybe TRBD1 (6 bases). The CDR3 covers 15 residues. V shed 1 base and J shed 7 bases, with 13 bases lying between them. CDR1 and CDR2 from the germline V gene are SEHNR and FQNEAQ (reference sequence). This CDR3 is CASSLEQGGAEKLFF. In nucleotides, the CDR3 is TGTGCCAGCAGCTTAGAACAGGGAGGGGCTGAAAAACTGTTTTTT.

This chain connects TRBV21-1 to TRBJ2-2; the table's D gene call, TRBD2, was not cross checked with the DNA. TRBV21-1 is described as a pseudogene. CDR3 length: 18 amino acids. Here the CDR3 reads CASSKARVGEAVTGELFF. DNA of the CDR3: TGTGCCAGCAGCAAAGCGCGAGTGGGGGAGGCGGTCACCGGGGAGCTGTTTTTT.

This clone is categorized as medium-sized. This chain uses TRBV3-1 (or the pseudogene TRBV3-2) with TRBJ2-2; 9 bases match TRBD2. Germline V gene data show CDR1 as LGHDT and CDR2 as YNNKEL (reference sequence). This CDR3 contains 18 residues. The J segment lost 6 bases and the V segment lost 7 bases, leaving 18 bases of the junction unmatched. In DNA, the CDR3 is TGTGCCAGCACCCCCCGCTTTTTGCGGGAGGGAAGGCCCGGGGAGCTGTTTTTT. Encoded protein: CASTPRFLREGRPGELFF.

The rearrangement joins TRBV29-1 to TRBJ2-1, with D hard to call. The V and J ends lost 4 bases and 0 bases respectively, with 10 bases between them. The CDR3 totals 14 residues. Per germline, CDR1 SQVTM and CDR2 ANQGSEA. The DNA of the CDR3 is TGCAGCGTTGGTGGTAGTACCTCCTACAATGAGCAGTTCTTC. It yields the protein CSVGGSTSYNEQFF.

The J gene is TRBJ2-3, the V gene TRBV9; 7 nucleotides match TRBD2. The V gene's germline CDR1 is SGDLS and CDR2 YYNGEE. V shed 3 bases and J 3 bases; nucleotides not matched to a gene: 7. The CDR3 is 15 amino acids. The CDR3 protein is CASSETSSYTDTQYF. The CDR3 bases are TGTGCCAGCAGCGAGACTAGCAGTTATACAGATACGCAGTATTTT.

This chain links TRBV7-2 with TRBJ2-6; tentatively, D is TRBD1 (6 bases). Germline V gene sequence: CDR1 SGHTA, CDR2 FQGNSA. The CDR3 consists of 18 residues. The V end was cut by 5 bases, the J end by 0 bases, with 17 bases between. CDR3 nucleotide sequence: TGTGCCAGCAGCCCCGACTCCGCAGGGGCCTCTGGGGCCAACGTCCTGACTTTC. Translation gives CASSPDSAGASGANVLTF.

This chain joins TRBV19 and TRBJ1-4, with D possibly being TRBD1 (6 bases). The germline V gene encodes CDR1 LNHDA and CDR2 SQIVND (reference sequence). The CDR3 totals 13 residues. V was trimmed by 6 bases and J by 11 bases, leaving 16 bases between them. DNA for the CDR3: TGTGCCAGTAGCACCTCGGGGACACCGAAACTGTTTTTT. Amino acid sequence: CASSTSGTPKLFF.

In DNA form, the CDR3 reads TGTGCCTGGAACCCTGCCCGGGACAGGGGTATGAACACTGAAGCTTTCTTT. Translating gives CAWNPARDRGMNTEAFF. J is TRBJ1-1 and V is TRBV30, with TRBD1 matching 10 bases. The CDR3 runs to 17 residues. Germline CDR1 is GTSNPN and CDR2 is SVGIG (reference sequence). Trimming cost V 4 bases and J 0 bases; bases outside gene matches: 11.